This TCR beta chain was sequenced for a study of blood T cells in healthy people across ages. Notes on the study in general: While age rose, TCR beta diversity per million T cells dropped in a roughly linear way.

This clonotype was observed a few times. Its target is not known. Next came a second PCR, run for about 7 to 12 cycles, which used a sample-barcoded 5' primer along with a J-beta primer mix. TCRdb reanalysed the 5' RACE reads using MiXCR and keeps one entry per CDR3 protein. The sample carries 550,000 to 750,000 distinct CDR3 sequences, 20% to 25% recorded once. CDR1 is SGHTS, CDR2 YDEGEE, per germline. The CDR3 extends over 16 amino acids. With 1 base removed from V and 1 base from J, the gap between germline ends came to 14 bases. This chain joins TRBV5-8 and TRBJ1-1; the D is unclear. Sequencing was done on a sample of blood. The clonotype originates from a man aged 70 or older in good health. CDR3 protein: CASSLFKVSKNTEAFF. DNA for the CDR3: TGTGCCAGCAGCTTGTTTAAGGTCTCCAAGAACACTGAAGCTTTCTTT.